Listed here is a single T cell receptor (beta chain). As yet, its antigen is unknown. The PCR contained 60 Vbeta and 13 Jbeta primers. The data were produced by immunoSEQ multiplex PCR, yet TCRdb's version contains in-frame clones alone and is incomplete. The profile shows tens of thousands of clones, about 77% of them singletons. These data come from a study of cytomegalovirus exposure and HLA in healthy donors. Broader study findings: Reports credit the classifier with highly specific, highly sensitive diagnosis of cytomegalovirus status. In all likelihood, a cluster of highly shared sequence variants was a sequencing artifact.

The CDR3 is 15 amino acids. From germline, CDR1 is GTSNPN and CDR2 SVGIG (reference sequence). V was clipped by 3 bases and J by 6 bases, with 17 bases between them. The source material was PBMCs. This chain joins TRBV30 and TRBJ1-4; D is ambiguous. The TCR originated in a woman in her 30s in good health and CMV-seronegative. CDR3 in amino acids: CAWSVARSGDEKLFF. DNA for the CDR3: TGTGCCTGGAGCGTGGCGCGGAGCGGGGATGAAAAACTGTTTTTT.